A single T cell receptor (beta chain) is shown here with its context. V gave up 3 bases and J gave up 7 bases, with 13 bases separating them. Per germline, CDR1 SEHNR and CDR2 FQNEAQ (reference sequence). The CDR3 runs 14 residues. This record comes from a study of blood T cell repertoires in COVID-19. In the original workflow: Reference gene primer amplification in the assay estimated nucleated cell counts. Assay used: immunoSEQ multiplex PCR; TCRdb lists only in-frame clones, some missing. That table supplies the V and J calls and clone size; D and trimming were determined from the DNA. There are approximately 470,000 clones in the sample; 75% to 90% occur only once, and under 0.75% lies in the top ten.

Sequencing used PBMCs or T cells enriched from blood (not recorded which). The rearrangement joins TRBV7-9 to TRBJ1-5, with TRBD1 as a possible D gene (5 bases). The source is a woman under 30 who had recovered from COVID-19. This chain's CDR3 is CASSLQGGEQPQHF. CDR3 bases: TGTGCCAGCAGCTTGCAGGGAGGGGAGCAGCCCCAGCATTTT.